This TCR beta chain was identified during a study of cytomegalovirus exposure and HLA in healthy donors. V shed 5 bases, J shed 0 bases, and the junction held 10 bases outside the gene matches. Per germline, CDR1 SGHRS and CDR2 YFSETQ. The CDR3 length is 16 residues. Repertoires were generated with immunoSEQ multiplex PCR, while TCRdb's copy carries only in-frame clones and drops some. Among 150,000 to 200,000 clones listed, around nine tenths were seen once. V is TRBV5-1 and J is TRBJ1-2, with 7 bases identical to TRBD1. The TCR was taken from a woman younger than 45 in good health and CMV-seronegative. Sequenced: PBMCs. The CDR3 DNA sequence: TGCGCCAGCAGAGGTCTTGACAGGGAAACTAACTATGGCTACACCTTC. Encoded protein: CASRGLDRETNYGYTF.